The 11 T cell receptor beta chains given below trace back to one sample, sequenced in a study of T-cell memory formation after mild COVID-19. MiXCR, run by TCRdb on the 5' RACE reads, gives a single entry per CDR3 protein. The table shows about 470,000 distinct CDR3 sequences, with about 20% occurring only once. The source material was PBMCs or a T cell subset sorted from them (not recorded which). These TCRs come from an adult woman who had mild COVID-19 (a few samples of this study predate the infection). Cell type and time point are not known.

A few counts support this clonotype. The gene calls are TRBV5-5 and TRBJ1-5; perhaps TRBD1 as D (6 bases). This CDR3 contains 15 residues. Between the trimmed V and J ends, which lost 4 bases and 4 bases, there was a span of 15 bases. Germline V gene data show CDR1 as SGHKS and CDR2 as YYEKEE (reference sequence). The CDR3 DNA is TGTGCCAGCAGCGTAGGGCCTACAGGGAATCAGCCCCAGCATTTT. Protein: CASSVGPTGNQPQHF.

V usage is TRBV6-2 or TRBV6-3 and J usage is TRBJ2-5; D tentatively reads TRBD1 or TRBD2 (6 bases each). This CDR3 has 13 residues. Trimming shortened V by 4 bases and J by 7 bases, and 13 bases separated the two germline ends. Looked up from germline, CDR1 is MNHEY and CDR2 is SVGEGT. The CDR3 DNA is TGTGCCAGCAGTTCTACGGGGGCCCGGACCCAGTACTTC. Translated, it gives CASSSTGARTQYF.

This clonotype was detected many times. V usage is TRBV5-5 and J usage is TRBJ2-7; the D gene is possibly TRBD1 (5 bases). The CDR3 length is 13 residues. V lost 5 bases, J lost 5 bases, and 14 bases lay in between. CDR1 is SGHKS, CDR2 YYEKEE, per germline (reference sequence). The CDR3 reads CASRLAARDEQYF. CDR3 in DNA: TGTGCCAGCAGACTTGCCGCCAGGGACGAGCAGTACTTC.

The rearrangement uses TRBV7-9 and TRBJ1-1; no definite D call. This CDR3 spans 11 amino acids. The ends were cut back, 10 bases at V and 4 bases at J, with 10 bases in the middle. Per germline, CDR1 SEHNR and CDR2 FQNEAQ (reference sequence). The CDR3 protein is CATRKGTEAFF. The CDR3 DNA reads TGTGCCACCCGAAAGGGCACTGAAGCTTTCTTT.

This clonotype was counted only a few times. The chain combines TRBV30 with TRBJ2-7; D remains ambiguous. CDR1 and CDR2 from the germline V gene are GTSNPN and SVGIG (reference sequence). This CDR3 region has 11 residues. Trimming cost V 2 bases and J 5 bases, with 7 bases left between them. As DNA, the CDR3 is TGTGCCTGGAGTCACGGCGACGAGCAGTACTTC. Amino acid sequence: CAWSHGDEQYF.

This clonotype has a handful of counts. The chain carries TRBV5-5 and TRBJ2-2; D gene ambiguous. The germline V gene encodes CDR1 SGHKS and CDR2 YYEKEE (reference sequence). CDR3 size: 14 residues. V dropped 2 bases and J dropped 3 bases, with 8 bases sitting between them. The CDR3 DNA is TGTGCCAGCAGCTTCGTCCGAGACACCGGGGAGCTGTTTTTT. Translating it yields CASSFVRDTGELFF. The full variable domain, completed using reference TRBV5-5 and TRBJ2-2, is DAGVTQSPTHLIKTRGQQVTLRCSPISGHKSVSWYQQVLGQGPQFIFQYYEKEERGRGNFPDRFSARQFPNYSSELNVNALLLGDSALYLCASSFVRDTGELFFGEGSRLTVL.

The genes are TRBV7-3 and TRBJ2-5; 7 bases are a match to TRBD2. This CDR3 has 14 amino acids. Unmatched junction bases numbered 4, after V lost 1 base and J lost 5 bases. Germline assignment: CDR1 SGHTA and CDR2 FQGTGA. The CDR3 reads CASSLNGGRETQYF. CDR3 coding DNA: TGTGCCAGCAGCTTAAACGGGGGGAGGGAGACCCAGTACTTC.

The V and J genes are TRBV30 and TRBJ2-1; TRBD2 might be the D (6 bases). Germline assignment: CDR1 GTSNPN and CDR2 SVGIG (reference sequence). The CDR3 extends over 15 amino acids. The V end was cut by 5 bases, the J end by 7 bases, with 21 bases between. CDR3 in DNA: TGTGCCTGGGGCCCACGGGGGTGGCCGGGGAATGAGCAGTTCTTC. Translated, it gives CAWGPRGWPGNEQFF.

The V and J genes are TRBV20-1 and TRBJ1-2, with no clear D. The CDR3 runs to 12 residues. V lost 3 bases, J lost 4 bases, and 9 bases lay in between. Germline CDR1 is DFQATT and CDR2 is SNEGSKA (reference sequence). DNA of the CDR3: TGCAGTGCTAGGCCGGAGGGCTATGGCTACACCTTC. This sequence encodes CSARPEGYGYTF.

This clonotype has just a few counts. In nucleotides, the CDR3 is TGTGCCAGCAGTTTATCCCCTCTCGCGGGGGAGCAGTTCTTC. Translation: CASSLSPLAGEQFF. The rearrangement links TRBV27 to TRBJ2-1; TRBD2 might be the D (6 bases). The CDR3 loop spans 14 amino acids. V was cut by 0 bases and J by 10 bases, with 13 bases left in between. CDR1 is MNHEY and CDR2 is SMNVEV in the germline V gene (reference sequence).

The CDR3 DNA sequence: TGTGCCAGCAGCTCAAGCCGGGGTAGTGGGACCACAGATACGCAGTATTTT. As protein: CASSSSRGSGTTDTQYF. This chain uses TRBV7-6 with TRBJ2-3; tentatively, D is TRBD1 or TRBD2 (5 bases each). CDR3 length: 17 amino acids. The germline V gene encodes CDR1 SGHVS and CDR2 FNYEAQ. V was clipped by 4 bases and J by 2 bases, with 19 bases between them.